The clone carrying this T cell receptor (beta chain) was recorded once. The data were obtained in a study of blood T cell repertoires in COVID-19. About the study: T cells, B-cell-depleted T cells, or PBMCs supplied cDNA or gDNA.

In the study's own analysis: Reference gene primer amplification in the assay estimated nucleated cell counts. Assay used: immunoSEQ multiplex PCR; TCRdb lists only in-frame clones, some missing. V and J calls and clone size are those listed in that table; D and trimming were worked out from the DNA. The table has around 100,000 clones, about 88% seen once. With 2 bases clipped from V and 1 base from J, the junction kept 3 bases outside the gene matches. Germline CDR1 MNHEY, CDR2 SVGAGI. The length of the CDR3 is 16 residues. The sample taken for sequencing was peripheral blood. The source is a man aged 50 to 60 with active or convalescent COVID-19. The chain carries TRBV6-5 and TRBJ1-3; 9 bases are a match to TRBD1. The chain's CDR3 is CASSYRTGASGNTIYF. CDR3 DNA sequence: TGTGCCAGCAGTTACAGGACAGGGGCTTCTGGAAACACCATATATTTT.